This T cell receptor beta chain was sequenced during a study of blood T cell repertoires in COVID-19. Here immunoSEQ multiplex PCR was the method, and the copy in TCRdb shows in-frame clones only, minus some. The sample lists approximately 170,000 clones, about 92% seen once, with approximately 2% in the top ten. This clone was recorded a few times. With 1 base removed from V and 2 bases from J, the gap between germline ends came to 12 bases. This CDR3 spans 15 amino acids. Germline CDR1 and CDR2: LGHNA and YSLEER. Sequencing input: peripheral blood. The origin of this receptor is a woman between 55 and 75 years old with COVID-19, enrolled during active disease. The V call is TRBV4-3, the J call TRBJ2-7; possible D gene TRBD1, 7 bases. CDR3 amino acids: CASSQAAGGTYEQYF. The CDR3 coding sequence is TGCGCCAGCAGCCAAGCGGCAGGGGGGACCTACGAGCAGTACTTC.